This T cell receptor beta chain was profiled in a study of OX40 agonist ivuxolimab in advanced cancers. For the study in its entirety: Ivuxolimab was a fully human IgG2 agonistic monoclonal antibody targeting the costimulatory receptor OX40 (CD134). In the dose-escalation cohort, 82.7% of patients were male, and the mean age was approximately 60 years, with a range of about 20 to 79. Partial responses were achieved by three dose-escalation patients, of whom one had hepatocellular carcinoma and two had cutaneous melanoma. Of the approximately 50 dose-escalation patients, hepatocellular carcinoma was present in about 20, melanoma in around 15, renal cell carcinoma in 9 and head and neck cancer in 9. Peripheral TCRbeta sequencing aimed to test whether ivuxolimab altered TCR sequence diversity and caused clonal T-cell expansion. Prior anti-PD-1, anti-PD-L1 or anti-CTLA-4 therapy was permitted, and checkpoint inhibitors had been received by less than 45% of dose-escalation patients. The paper describes the monotherapy dose-escalation part (N = 52 patients) of the phase I trial of ivuxolimab. Intravenous ivuxolimab was administered to patients every 2 weeks at six dose levels: 0.01, 0.1, 0.3, 1.5, 3 and 10 mg/kg. The study at large found these results: Low levels of normalized T-cell clonal expansion were also shown by some nonresponding patients. The antigen specificity of the peripheral T cells that underwent clonal expansion was not determined. After ivuxolimab, CD8+ T cells had more expanded clones than CD4+ T cells on average. Partial responders in the 0.1-3.0 mg/kg groups had among the lowest normalized peripheral clonal expansion, especially among CD8+ T cells. At doses of 0.1 to 3.0 mg/kg, clonal expansion of both CD4+ and CD8+ T cells in blood was seen between baseline and week 6.

For sequencing of the TCRbeta CDR3 region, genomic DNA was extracted from the sorted cells. The immunoSEQ Assay was used to sequence the TCRbeta CDR3 regions. TCRdb carries this immuneACCESS record with in-frame sequences only. Its versions omit some clonotypes, under half of them owing to an unresolved V gene in the studies checked, with the rest unexplained. This sample is represented by more than 45,000 clones; about 81% of them were singletons. The ten most abundant clones make up 0.7% to 0.8% of the sample. Patients with autoimmune disease history or receiving systemic immunosuppression were excluded from the trial. Peripheral blood for TCR sequencing was collected from all dose cohorts at baseline, on cycle 4 day 1, and on cycle 7 day 1. The samples were drawn from a first-in-human, open-label, multicenter phase I dose-escalation trial of ivuxolimab. Adults with locally advanced or metastatic melanoma, renal cell carcinoma, hepatocellular carcinoma or head and neck squamous cell carcinoma were enrolled in the trial. Before TCR sequencing, CD4+ T cells and CD8+ T cells were sorted from peripheral blood as separate populations.

Concerning this clone: Its antigen is unknown. Base qualities are not provided; no much larger clone lies one nucleotide away.

The CDR3 measures 13 amino acids from cysteine to phenylalanine. CDR3 DNA is the only sequence kept; it has 39 bases, read in frame from the first base. CDR1 WNHNN and CDR2 SYGVQD were looked up in the germline V gene (reference sequence). The germline ends are 3 bases apart after V is trimmed by 3 bases and J by 0 bases. In this chain, TRBV10-1 is recombined with TRBJ1-5, with the D segment identity uncertain. This sequence originates from an adult with an advanced solid tumor such as melanoma, head and neck, liver or kidney cancer. The material sequenced was CD4+ or CD8+ T cells sorted from blood, taken in a trial of the OX40 agonist ivuxolimab. The nucleotide sequence reads as follows: TGCGCCAGCAGTGAAAGTAGCAATCAGCCCCAGCATTTT. The translation is CASSESSNQPQHF.